This T cell receptor beta chain was found in a study of control samples from healthy donors and cancer patients (dated by TCRdb to the early 2020s). The germline V gene yields KGHSH for CDR1 and LQKENI for CDR2. Reading from cysteine to phenylalanine, the CDR3 counts 15 amino acids. The entry retains the CDR3 DNA only, 45 bases that are in frame from base 1. Here V drops 3 bases and J drops 2 bases, and the junction holds 4 bases not matched to any gene. Library construction relied on the immunoSEQ multiplex PCR assay. TCRdb re-hosts the immuneACCESS table, in-frame sequences only. Its copies lack some clones; in the studies checked, an unresolved V gene accounts for under half of them, and the cause for the rest is not known. The sample contains more than 110,000 clones, approximately 86% of them found a single time. The ten largest clones represent roughly 10% of the sample. With regard to this clone: Its antigen specificity is not known. Base qualities were left out, and no much larger clone turns up one base away.

The material sequenced was blood. Recombination connected TRBV18 to TRBJ1-3; 7 junctional bases match TRBD1. The sequence came from a woman aged 30 to 39 in good health. The CDR3 here reads CASSPATGAGNTIYF. The DNA reads TGTGCCAGCTCACCCGCCACAGGGGCTGGAAACACCATATATTTT.